The entry that follows covers one TCR beta chain sequence. The antigen remains unidentified. Produced via immunoSEQ multiplex PCR; TCRdb's table is partial and in-frame only. The table includes about 150,000 clones, around four fifths detected once. Germline values: CDR1 SGHAT, CDR2 FQNNGV. This CDR3 region has 12 residues. With 5 bases removed from V and 4 bases from J, the gap between germline ends came to 8 bases. These data are taken from a study of cytomegalovirus exposure and HLA in healthy donors. Whole-study results and caveats: Some public TCRs appeared in many individuals, while most sequences were rare. It was reportedly the case that the classifier diagnosed cytomegalovirus status with high specificity and sensitivity. According to the study, roughly 160 TCR beta chains were cytomegalovirus-associated. First-cohort TCR clusters were later found to tend to co-occur in the roughly 110 validation repertoires.

The chain has TRBV11-2 and TRBJ1-1; D is unclear. This TCR was recovered from a man aged 30-40 years in good health and CMV-seropositive. The source material was PBMCs. The CDR3 protein is CASSTGSTEAFF. CDR3 DNA sequence: TGTGCCAGCAGCACGGGAAGCACTGAAGCTTTCTTT.